The 13 T cell receptor beta chains in this list originate from one sample, sequenced in a study of T cell repertoires in cytomegalovirus infection. TCRdb processed the reads anew with MiXCR; each CDR3 protein has one entry. The sample consists of approximately 400,000 distinct CDR3 sequences, approximately 30% of them appearing once. The sequenced sample was PBMCs. Source of these receptors: a human donor in good health (CMV status not recorded). Some clones in this sample may be carry-over from other donors' samples.

The sample holds many counts of this clonotype. The chain recombines TRBV7-2 with TRBJ1-6; no firm D call. The CDR3 has 12 amino acids. The V gene's germline CDR1 is SGHTA and CDR2 FQGNSA. CDR3 nucleotides: TGTGCTAGCGGTACGGCTAATTCACCCCTCCACTTT. Protein product: CASGTANSPLHF.

The rearrangement links TRBV5-1 to TRBJ2-1; D may be TRBD1 (5 bases). Germline CDR1 reads SGHRS; CDR2 reads YFSETQ. This CDR3 comprises 16 residues. V lost 0 bases and J 1 base, leaving 11 bases between the germline ends. This chain's CDR3 is CASSLVPGLSYNEQFF. In DNA, the CDR3 is TGCGCCAGCAGCTTGGTGCCAGGGCTATCCTACAATGAGCAGTTCTTC.

Points on this clonotype: This clone may be a read error of a much larger clone one base away. The chain recombines TRBV27 with TRBJ2-2, with 8 bases aligning to TRBD2. Germline V lookup: CDR1 MNHEY, CDR2 SMNVEV (reference sequence). The CDR3 is made up of 16 amino acids. The CDR3 protein is CASSVSGGRLTGELFF. The CDR3 DNA sequence: TGTGCCAGCAGTGTATCGGGGGGGCGCCTGACCGGGGAGCTGTTTTTT.

There are a few counts of this clonotype. The chain combines TRBV4-3 with TRBJ2-5, with D tentatively TRBD2 (6 bases). CDR1 and CDR2 from the germline V gene are LGHNA and YSLEER. This CDR3 is 15 amino acids long. The V end was cut by 1 base, the J end by 5 bases, with 14 bases between. The CDR3 DNA is TGCGCCAGCAGCCAAGTGGGGGGTTTGGGGGAGACCCAGTACTTC. Its protein product is CASSQVGGLGETQYF.

This chain links TRBV20-1 with TRBJ1-3; the D is unclear. The CDR3 runs 16 residues. The germline V and J ends were trimmed by 4 bases and 0 bases, with 16 bases remaining between them. Germline loops: CDR1 DFQATT, CDR2 SNEGSKA (reference sequence). The CDR3 DNA reads TGCAGTGCTAAAGGACTTTGGGAGTTCTCTGGAAACACCATATATTTT. It yields the protein CSAKGLWEFSGNTIYF.

This clonotype was picked up a small number of times. V and J are TRBV2 and TRBJ1-5; D is perhaps TRBD1 (6 bases). Germline lookup yields CDR1 SNHLY and CDR2 FYNNEI. The CDR3 totals 15 residues. The V and J ends lost 5 bases and 3 bases respectively, with 14 bases between them. The CDR3 sequence is CASSRGGQFNQPQHF. The CDR3, as DNA: TGTGCCAGCAGTCGAGGCGGACAGTTCAATCAGCCCCAGCATTTT.

The chain recombines TRBV7-9 with TRBJ1-4; a possible D gene is TRBD1 (6 bases). CDR1 is SEHNR, CDR2 FQNEAQ, per germline (reference sequence). Trimming took 5 bases from V and 4 from J, leaving 14 bases between them. There are 15 residues in the CDR3. CDR3 in amino acids: CASSSFGQINEKLFF. The CDR3 bases are TGTGCCAGCAGCAGCTTCGGACAGATTAATGAAAAACTGTTTTTT.

V gene TRBV4-2 combines with J gene TRBJ2-5; 8 nucleotides match TRBD1. Germline values: CDR1 LGHNA, CDR2 YNFKEQ. The ends lost 1 base at V and 2 bases at J; junction bases unmatched: 3. The CDR3 covers 15 residues. Here the CDR3 reads CASSQGRGQQETQYF. The CDR3 DNA reads as TGTGCCAGCAGCCAAGGCAGGGGGCAACAAGAGACCCAGTACTTC.

This clonotype came up many times. The rearrangement uses TRBV7-2 and TRBJ2-2, with TRBD1 identical over 11 bases. The CDR3 sequence is 16 residues long. V shed 5 bases, J shed 4 bases, and the junction held 6 bases outside the gene matches. Germline lookup yields CDR1 SGHTA and CDR2 FQGNSA. CDR3 in amino acids: CASSAHGTGGTGELFF. CDR3 nucleotides: TGTGCCAGCAGCGCACACGGGACAGGGGGCACCGGGGAGCTGTTTTTT.

This sequence joins TRBV10-3 and TRBJ1-1; a possible D gene is TRBD1 (5 bases). This CDR3 has 13 amino acids. V dropped 3 bases and J dropped 0 bases, with 5 bases sitting between them. Germline-derived CDR1 and CDR2 are ENHRY and SYGVKD. CDR3 sequence (DNA): TGTGCCATCAGTGAAGGGGTGAACACTGAAGCTTTCTTT. This sequence encodes CAISEGVNTEAFF.

This clonotype was counted a few times. This sequence joins TRBV7-8 and TRBJ2-1; the match to TRBD2 covers 11 bases. V shed 6 bases and J 5 bases; nucleotides not matched to a gene: 0. Germline lookup yields CDR1 SGHVS and CDR2 FQNEAQ. CDR3 length: 13 residues. The CDR3 bases are TGTGCCAGCAGACTAGCGGGAGACAATGAGCAGTTCTTC. This codes for CASRLAGDNEQFF.

V gene TRBV19 combines with J gene TRBJ1-6; D is unclear. The CDR3 consists of 17 residues. CDR1 is LNHDA and CDR2 is SQIVND in the germline V gene (reference sequence). Trimming pared 3 bases from V and 2 bases from J, leaving 14 bases between. CDR3 sequence: CASSIFGGDTYNSPLHF. The DNA for the CDR3 is TGTGCCAGTAGTATTTTCGGAGGAGACACCTATAATTCACCCCTCCACTTT. The variable domain in full, with the rest retrieved from reference TRBV19 and TRBJ1-6, is DGGITQSPKYLFRKEGQNVTLSCEQNLNHDAMYWYRQDPGQGLRLIYYSQIVNDFQKGDIAEGYSVSREKKESFPLTVTSAQKNPTAFYLCASSIFGGDTYNSPLHFGNGTRLTVT.

Comments on this clonotype: An end of the junction does not agree with germline; a read error may underlie this. The gene calls are TRBV20-1 and TRBJ2-7, with 13 nucleotides matching TRBD2. The CDR3 is 15 residues long. Germline values: CDR1 DFQATT, CDR2 SNEGSKA (reference sequence). CDR3 in amino acids: CSARPTSGGYYEQSF. CDR3 nucleotides: TGCAGTGCTAGGCCGACTAGCGGGGGGTACTACGAGCAGTCCTTC.